The 21 T cell receptor beta chains below come from one sample, sequenced in a study of cytomegalovirus exposure and HLA in healthy donors. The primer mix had 60 Vbeta and 13 Jbeta primers. Clones were read by immunoSEQ multiplex PCR, and TCRdb kept only the in-frame ones, dropping some. The sample lists some 150,000 clones, 70% to 80% occurring once. The material sequenced was PBMCs. The receptors stem from a male donor in good health and CMV-seronegative.

On this clone itself: The junction and the germline gene differ at one end; a read error may be behind it. The CDR3 sequence is CASSSGLTQETQYF. In nucleotides, the CDR3 is TGTGCTAGCAGCTCAGGACTTACTCAAGAGACCCAGTACTTC. The chain recombines TRBV7-7 with TRBJ2-5, with a possible D match to TRBD2 (5 bases). CDR1 is SSHAT and CDR2 is FNYEAQ in the germline V gene (reference sequence). The CDR3 contains 14 residues.

This chain joins TRBV10-3 and TRBJ2-1; the D gene is possibly TRBD2 (5 bases). The CDR3 length is 14 residues. CDR1 and CDR2 (germline): ENHRY, SYGVKD. Trimming left V 7 bases short and J 0 bases short, with 10 bases between. CDR3 region: CAIKEEFSYNEQFF. The CDR3 coding sequence is TGTGCCATCAAGGAGGAGTTCTCCTACAATGAGCAGTTCTTC.

The CDR3 loop reads CASTLTPSSYNEQFF. The DNA of the CDR3 is TGTGCCAGCACTTTGACACCGAGCTCCTACAATGAGCAGTTCTTC. V is TRBV2 and J is TRBJ2-1; no definite D call. Germline assignment: CDR1 SNHLY and CDR2 FYNNEI. CDR3 size: 15 residues. Trimming left V 7 bases short and J 0 bases short, with 13 bases between.

The genes are TRBV27 and TRBJ1-2, with D possibly TRBD1 on 5 matching bases. The germline V gene has CDR1 MNHEY and CDR2 SMNVEV (reference sequence). CDR3 length: 13 amino acids. Deletions cut 2 bases from V and 4 bases from J, with 8 bases between. CDR3 residues: CASSLDSSYGYTF. The CDR3, as DNA: TGTGCCAGCAGTTTAGACAGCTCCTATGGCTACACCTTC.

The CDR3 coding sequence is TGTGCCAGCAGTACCGCGGATGGCTATGGCTACACCTTC. This sequence encodes CASSTADGYGYTF. V usage is TRBV6-1 and J usage is TRBJ1-2; D ambiguous. The V gene's germline CDR1 is MNHNS and CDR2 SASEGT. The CDR3 is 13 residues long. V lost 5 bases and J lost 4, with 11 bases in between.

This chain links TRBV19 with TRBJ2-1; TRBD2 aligns across 13 bases. Trimming removed 10 bases from V and 8 bases from J; junction bases left unmatched: 8. The CDR3 runs to 14 residues. CDR1 and CDR2 (germline): LNHDA, SQIVND (reference sequence). The CDR3 sequence is CATLGLAGDHEQFF. The CDR3 DNA reads TGTGCCACCCTAGGACTAGCGGGGGATCATGAGCAGTTCTTC.

This rearrangement joins TRBV28 to TRBJ1-2; 7 nucleotides line up with TRBD1. The CDR3 is made up of 15 amino acids. Germline assignment: CDR1 MDHEN and CDR2 SYDVKM. The V gene end was trimmed by 6 bases and the J gene end by 3 bases; junction bases not matched to a gene: 10. CDR3 DNA: TGTGCCAGCAGCTTACCGGGACAGACGGACTATGGCTACACCTTC. Residues: CASSLPGQTDYGYTF.

As for this clone: Other nucleotide sequences in the sample specify the same CDR3. The chain has TRBV5-5 and TRBJ1-1; 8 bases line up with TRBD1. The CDR3 totals 14 residues. The trim removed 5 bases at V and 3 bases at J, leaving 6 bases unmatched. Germline V gene data show CDR1 as SGHKS and CDR2 as YYEKEE (reference sequence). The CDR3 DNA sequence: TGTGCCAGCAGTTCCACAGGGGGGGACACTGAAGCTTTCTTT. This encodes CASSSTGGDTEAFF.

The V gene is TRBV7-2, the J gene TRBJ1-1, with D unclear. V lost 5 bases and J 10 bases, leaving 11 bases between the germline ends. CDR1 is SGHTA, CDR2 FQGNSA, per germline. The CDR3 has 11 amino acids. Here the CDR3 reads CASSPQRVAFF. CDR3 nucleotides: TGTGCCAGCAGCCCTCAGAGGGTAGCTTTCTTT.

The chain links TRBV5-1 to TRBJ2-2; 7 bases agree with TRBD1. Trimming cost V 2 bases and J 8 bases; bases outside gene matches: 9. There are 15 residues in the CDR3. The germline V gene encodes CDR1 SGHRS and CDR2 YFSETQ. Here the CDR3 DNA reads TGCGCCAGCAGCTTCAGGACAGGTCCGGAGGGGGAGCTGTTTTTT. Encoded protein: CASSFRTGPEGELFF.

The chain is built from TRBV5-1 and TRBJ2-7, with D maybe TRBD2 (6 bases). Germline assignment: CDR1 SGHRS and CDR2 YFSETQ. V lost 0 bases and J lost 3, with 22 bases in between. The CDR3 covers 18 residues. This chain's CDR3 is CASSLGPRGGGTDYEQYF. The DNA for the CDR3 is TGCGCCAGCAGCTTGGGGCCCCGGGGTGGGGGGACGGACTACGAGCAGTACTTC.

On this clone itself: At the DNA level, this CDR3 is encoded by other sequences in the same sample as well. The chain carries TRBV30 and TRBJ1-1; possibly TRBD1 for D (6 bases). Trimming removed 0 bases at V and 1 base at J, with 6 bases between. CDR1 is GTSNPN and CDR2 is SVGIG in the germline V gene (reference sequence). This CDR3 comprises 13 residues. In DNA, the CDR3 is TGTGCCTGGAGTGTCAGGGGGAACACTGAAGCTTTCTTT. As protein: CAWSVRGNTEAFF.

In its sample, this clone was seen once. The rearrangement joins TRBV30 to TRBJ2-3, with 7 bases identical to TRBD2. The length of the CDR3 is 11 residues. CDR1 is GTSNPN and CDR2 is SVGIG in the germline V gene (reference sequence). Unmatched junction bases numbered 0, after V lost 3 bases and J lost 6 bases. CDR3 DNA: TGTGCCTGGAGCGGGAGGGATACGCAGTATTTT. Translating it yields CAWSGRDTQYF. Using reference TRBV30 and TRBJ2-3 for the parts outside the CDR3, the full variable domain is SQTIHQWPATLVQPVGSPLSLECTVEGTSNPNLYWYRQAAGRGLQLLFYSVGIGQISSEVPQNLSASRPQDRQFILSSKKLLLSDSGFYLCAWSGRDTQYFGPGTRLTVL.

V and J are TRBV7-2 and TRBJ1-1, with D perhaps TRBD1 (5 bases). The CDR3 loop spans 13 amino acids. Between the trimmed V and J ends, which lost 1 base and 3 bases, there was a span of 6 bases. The germline gives CDR1 SGHTA, CDR2 FQGNSA. The CDR3 nucleotides read TGTGCCAGCAGCTTAGGGGGGGACACTGAAGCTTTCTTT. Amino acids: CASSLGGDTEAFF.

This clone was counted a few times. The CDR3 DNA sequence: TGTGCCAGCAGCGACGGACTAGCGGGAGGGACTGAGCAGTTCTTC. Translated, it gives CASSDGLAGGTEQFF. The genes are TRBV6-5 and TRBJ2-1, with 15 bases fitting TRBD2. The CDR3 has 15 residues. In germline, CDR1 is MNHEY, CDR2 SVGAGI. V dropped 6 bases and J dropped 9; count of bases not matched to a gene: 6.

V usage is TRBV4-1 and J usage is TRBJ2-1, with 10 nucleotides matching TRBD2. CDR3 length: 15 amino acids. V lost 3 bases, J lost 9 bases, and 8 bases stayed unmatched. Germline-derived CDR1 and CDR2 are MGHRA and YSYEKL. CDR3 sequence: CASSQLAGVSGEQFF. CDR3 coding DNA: TGCGCCAGCAGCCAGCTAGCGGGAGTTTCTGGTGAGCAGTTCTTC.

This clone occurred a few times. CDR3 sequence: CASSPLGGGTQETQYF. The CDR3 DNA reads as TGTGCCAGCAGCCCCCTTGGCGGGGGGACCCAAGAGACCCAGTACTTC. The chain has TRBV7-8 and TRBJ2-5; 8 positions match TRBD2. CDR1 is SGHVS, CDR2 FQNEAQ, per germline. There are 16 residues in the CDR3. J was trimmed by 1 base and V by 5 bases; bases with no gene match: 9.

The rearrangement uses TRBV5-1 and TRBJ1-2, with 9 positions matching TRBD1. V lost 4 bases, J lost 5 bases, and 12 bases stayed unmatched. CDR1 SGHRS and CDR2 YFSETQ come from the germline V gene. The CDR3 has 16 amino acids. This CDR3 reads CASSIGTGIEYYGYTF. DNA for the CDR3: TGCGCCAGCAGCATCGGGACAGGGATCGAGTATTATGGCTACACCTTC.

The chain employs TRBV7-9 and TRBJ2-1, with 9 bases identical to TRBD2. CDR1 SEHNR and CDR2 FQNEAQ come from the germline V gene (reference sequence). The J segment lost 3 bases and the V segment lost 5 bases, leaving 8 bases of the junction unmatched. The CDR3 has 16 amino acids. The CDR3 spells CASSPVGTSIYNEQFF. The DNA of the CDR3 is TGTGCCAGCAGCCCAGTGGGGACTAGCATCTACAATGAGCAGTTCTTC. Drawing the rest from reference TRBV7-9 and TRBJ2-1, the complete variable domain is DTGVSQNPRHKITKRGQNVTFRCDPISEHNRLYWYRQTLGQGPEFLTYFQNEAQLEKSRLLSDRFSAERPKGSFSTLEIQRTEQGDSAMYLCASSPVGTSIYNEQFFGPGTRLTVL.

The J gene is TRBJ2-2, the V gene TRBV7-3; weak D call: TRBD1 (5 bases). The CDR3 spans 12 residues. Trimming pared 3 bases from V and 6 bases from J, leaving 5 bases between. Germline V lookup: CDR1 SGHTA, CDR2 FQGTGA. The CDR3 loop reads CASSLTAGELFF. CDR3 DNA sequence: TGTGCCAGCAGCTTGACAGCCGGGGAGCTGTTTTTT.

This clone was seen only once. The gene calls are TRBV28 and TRBJ1-2; tentative D call: TRBD1 (6 bases). Germline V lookup: CDR1 MDHEN, CDR2 SYDVKM. This CDR3 contains 15 residues. Trimming took 5 bases from V and 4 from J, leaving 17 bases between them. CDR3 coding DNA: TGTGCCAGCAGTCCCCAGGAGGGGGGGGCCTATGGCTACACCTTC. It translates to CASSPQEGGAYGYTF.